The 9 T cell receptor beta chains below were found in one sample sequenced in a study of OX40 agonist ivuxolimab in advanced cancers. The protocol was immunoSEQ multiplex PCR, while the TCRdb copy is restricted to in-frame clones and leaves out a portion. The sample records tens of thousands of clones, roughly nine tenths being singletons. The source was CD4+ or CD8+ T cells sorted from blood, collected in a trial of the OX40 agonist ivuxolimab. The receptors were sampled from an adult with an advanced solid tumor such as melanoma, head and neck, liver or kidney cancer.

Only a few counts were recorded for this clone. This chain connects TRBV14 to TRBJ1-1; the D gene is possibly TRBD1 (6 bases). Germline V CDR1 and CDR2: SGHDN, FVKESK. The CDR3 loop spans 12 amino acids. V gave up 2 bases and J gave up 8 bases, with 9 bases separating them. As DNA, the CDR3 is TGTGCCAGCAGCCAACAGGGGATAGAAGCTTTCTTT. Amino acid sequence: CASSQQGIEAFF.

V gene TRBV10-3 combines with J gene TRBJ2-1, with TRBD1 as a possible D gene (5 bases). Trimming shortened V by 6 bases and J by 1 base, and 13 bases separated the two germline ends. The CDR3 runs 15 residues. Germline V gives CDR1 ENHRY, CDR2 SYGVKD. CDR3 DNA: TGTGCCATCAGCCAAGGGGTAGTTTCCTACAATGAGCAGTTCTTC. Its protein product is CAISQGVVSYNEQFF.

The chain combines TRBV5-8 with TRBJ2-7; D possibly uses TRBD1 or TRBD2 (6 bases each). The germline V gene encodes CDR1 SGHTS and CDR2 YDEGEE. Deletions cut 0 bases from V and 0 bases from J, with 10 bases between. The CDR3 covers 15 residues. DNA for the CDR3: TGTGCCAGCAGCTTGGGTTCGGGGGCCTCCTACGAGCAGTACTTC. Encoded protein: CASSLGSGASYEQYF.

The V gene is TRBV9, the J gene TRBJ2-5, with unresolved D. The CDR3 is made up of 14 amino acids. Trimming shortened V by 0 bases and J by 4 bases, and 10 bases separated the two germline ends. The germline gives CDR1 SGDLS, CDR2 YYNGEE. The CDR3 coding sequence is TGTGCCAGCAGCGTAGAGGCAGATGGAGAGACCCAGTACTTC. This sequence encodes CASSVEADGETQYF.

This clone has a single count. This rearrangement joins TRBV18 to TRBJ2-7; D is uncertain. CDR3 length: 14 residues. The V end lost 6 bases, the J end lost 6 bases, and 18 bases lay between the germline ends. Germline V gives CDR1 KGHSH, CDR2 LQKENI. The CDR3 loop is CASSPLVDAPEQYF. CDR3 DNA: TGTGCCAGCTCCCCCCTAGTCGATGCGCCCGAGCAGTACTTC. Complete variable domain (other parts from reference TRBV18 and TRBJ2-7): NAGVMQNPRHLVRRRGQEARLRCSPMKGHSHVYWYRQLPEEGLKFMVYLQKENIIDESGMPKERFSAEFPKEGPSILRIQQVVRGDSAAYFCASSPLVDAPEQYFGPGTRLTVT.

The J gene is TRBJ2-5, the V gene TRBV15, with 10 bases aligning to TRBD1. The end of the DNA fits TRBJ2-7 better, so the J call may be wrong. CDR3 size: 16 residues. Germline loops: CDR1 LNHNV, CDR2 YYDKDF (reference sequence). This CDR3 reads CATSRDGGQGSHEQYF. The DNA for the CDR3 is TGTGCCACCAGCAGAGATGGGGGACAGGGGTCCCACGAGCAGTACTTC.

This clone was detected only once. The chain is built from TRBV5-1 and TRBJ1-5; no clear D. This CDR3 is 13 amino acids long. V lost 2 bases and J lost 4, with 7 bases in between. In germline, CDR1 is SGHRS, CDR2 YFSETQ. The CDR3 DNA reads TGCGCCAGCAGCTTAGGACTTAATCAGCCCCAGCATTTT. This encodes CASSLGLNQPQHF.

The gene calls are TRBV7-2 and TRBJ2-7, with D unclear. CDR1 SGHTA and CDR2 FQGNSA come from the germline V gene. CDR3 length: 12 residues. Trimming cost V 5 bases and J 6 bases, with 11 bases left between them. The CDR3 DNA reads as TGTGCCAGCAGCGTCTTGAGTGGCGAGCAGTACTTC. It translates to CASSVLSGEQYF.

The chain carries TRBV6-1 and TRBJ2-7; a possible D gene is TRBD1 (7 bases). This CDR3 has 15 residues. V was trimmed by 7 bases and J by 2 bases, leaving 18 bases between them. CDR1 and CDR2 from the germline V gene are MNHNS and SASEGT. CDR3 residues: CASTISGGTTYEQYF. The CDR3 DNA reads as TGTGCCAGCACCATTTCAGGGGGGACGACCTACGAGCAGTACTTC.